These T cell receptor beta chains were read from a single sample in a study of control samples from healthy donors and cancer patients. Assay: immunoSEQ multiplex PCR; the TCRdb copy retains only in-frame clones and omits some. This table holds more than 75,000 clones, around 80% found once. What was sequenced was blood. The source is a woman in her twenties or thirties in good health. CDR3s include the opening cysteine and the closing phenylalanine or tryptophan. D genes are given only for firm matches. Only part of the rows carry a size: once, few, many, or a class if the clone is expanded.

>17|TRBV11-2|.|TRBD2|TRBJ2-1
CASRLPNRGVVLNEQFF
TGTGCCAGCAGGTTACCGAACCGGGGGGTGGTATTGAATGAGCAGTTCTTC
>13|TRBV6-5|.|.|TRBJ1-2
CATYWALRRGYTF
TGTGCCACGTACTGGGCTCTTCGGCGTGGCTACACCTTC
>15|TRBV5-4|.|TRBD1|TRBJ2-7
CASSFSGTGAYEQYF
TGTGCCAGCAGCTTTTCCGGGACAGGGGCTTACGAGCAGTACTTC
>15|TRBV7-2|.|TRBD1|TRBJ2-1
CASSNRDRGNSEQFF
TGTGCCAGCAGCAACCGGGACAGGGGGAACAGTGAGCAGTTCTTC
>12|TRBV6-2/TRBV6-3|.|.|TRBJ1-6
CASSYPSSPLHF
TGTGCCAGCAGTTACCCCTCTTCACCCCTCCACTTT
>14|TRBV6-2/TRBV6-3|.|.|TRBJ2-5
CASSYDGLGETQYF
TGTGCCAGCAGTTACGACGGACTTGGGGAGACCCAGTACTTC
>18|TRBV5-4|.|.|TRBJ1-1
CASSPSGGRKASNTEAFF
TGTGCCAGCAGCCCTTCCGGGGGGCGGAAAGCAAGCAACACTGAAGCTTTCTTT
>19|TRBV19|.|TRBD2|TRBJ2-3
CASSMRKVSASGSTDTQYF
TGTGCCAGTAGTATGCGGAAGGTATCGGCTAGCGGAAGCACAGATACGCAGTATTTT
>15|TRBV19|once|TRBD1|TRBJ1-5
CASNEGAGSNQPQHF
TGTGCCAGTAATGAGGGGGCTGGGAGCAATCAGCCCCAGCATTTT
>14|TRBV9|once|.|TRBJ1-1
CASSVEGVPTEAFF
TGTGCCAGCAGCGTGGAAGGGGTCCCCACTGAAGCTTTCTTT
>11|TRBV12-3/TRBV12-4|.|.|TRBJ2-3
CASSLTDTQYF
TGTGCCAGCAGTTTGACAGATACGCAGTATTTT
>14|TRBV9|.|.|TRBJ2-3
CASSRVGYTDTQYF
TGTGCCAGCAGCCGAGTGGGGTACACAGATACGCAGTATTTT
>13|TRBV5-1|.|.|TRBJ2-3
CASSLGQQDTQYF
TGCGCCAGCAGCTTGGGACAGCAAGATACGCAGTATTTT
>16|TRBV7-6|.|.|TRBJ2-3
CASSLGLPGGTDTQYF
TGTGCCAGCAGCTTAGGGTTACCAGGCGGCACAGATACGCAGTATTTT
>12|TRBV12-3/TRBV12-4|.|TRBD1|TRBJ1-1
CASRAGTGLAFF
TGTGCCAGCAGAGCCGGGACAGGGTTGGCTTTCTTT
>15|TRBV5-1|.|.|TRBJ2-2
CASRTLDTYTGELFF
TGCGCCAGCAGGACCCTTGACACTTACACCGGGGAGCTGTTTTTT
>14|TRBV15|.|.|TRBJ2-5
CATSRDDRQETQYF
TGTGCCACCAGCAGAGATGACAGACAAGAGACCCAGTACTTC
>16|TRBV7-3|few|TRBD2|TRBJ2-2
CASSLAVTSGLGELFF
TGTGCCAGCAGCTTAGCAGTGACTAGCGGGTTGGGGGAGCTGTTTTTT
>15|TRBV6-5|once|.|TRBJ2-4
CASSSRLGAKNIQYF
TGTGCCAGCAGTTCCCGCTTGGGGGCCAAAAACATTCAGTACTTC
>10|TRBV19|.|.|TRBJ1-4
CATKFEKLFF
TGTGCCACCAAATTTGAAAAACTGTTTTTT
>16|TRBV6-1|.|TRBD2|TRBJ2-3
CASSATSGGAIDTQYF
TGTGCCAGCAGTGCGACTAGCGGGGGGGCTATAGATACGCAGTATTTT
>17|TRBV12-5|.|TRBD1|TRBJ1-5
CASGLVLGNRGNQPQHF
TGTGCTAGTGGTTTGGTACTTGGTAACAGGGGGAATCAGCCCCAGCATTTT
>12|TRBV14|.|.|TRBJ2-1
CASSPRWDEQFF
TGTGCCAGCAGCCCCCGATGGGATGAGCAGTTCTTC
>13|TRBV23-1|.|.|TRBJ2-7
CASNLGLSYEQYF
TGCGCCAGCAACCTAGGGCTCTCCTACGAGCAGTACTTC
>12|TRBV6-5|once|.|TRBJ2-3
CASWKGADTQYF
TGTGCCAGCTGGAAGGGGGCAGATACGCAGTATTTT
>14|TRBV6-5|.|TRBD2|TRBJ2-5
CASKLTSGSETQYF
TGTGCCAGCAAATTAACTAGCGGGTCGGAGACCCAGTACTTC
>13|TRBV7-9|.|.|TRBJ2-1
CASSPAGSAEQFF
TGTGCCAGCAGCCCGGCAGGGTCTGCTGAGCAGTTCTTC
>14|TRBV7-3|few|.|TRBJ1-2
CASSLGPGRSGYTF
TGTGCCAGCAGCTTAGGGCCAGGGCGAAGTGGCTACACCTTC
>15|TRBV5-6|.|.|TRBJ2-2
CASSLVSENTGELFF
TGTGCCAGCAGCTTGGTTTCAGAGAACACCGGGGAGCTGTTTTTT
>14|TRBV7-2|.|TRBD1|TRBJ2-1
CASSSRDRRNEQFF
TGTGCCAGCAGCTCCCGGGACAGGCGCAATGAGCAGTTCTTC
>12|TRBV3-1/TRBV3-2|.|.|TRBJ2-7
CASSRTSQEQYF
TGTGCCAGCAGCCGGACGTCTCAGGAGCAGTACTTC
>14|TRBV4-1|few|TRBD1|TRBJ2-2
CASNDRGNTGELFF
TGCGCCAGCAACGACAGGGGGAACACCGGGGAGCTGTTTTTT
>16|TRBV18|once|TRBD1|TRBJ2-2
CASSPGTGGYLGELFF
TGTGCCAGCTCACCTGGGACAGGGGGATACCTCGGGGAGCTGTTTTTT